Following are 13 T cell receptor beta chains from one sample sequenced in a study of cytotoxic CD8 clonotypes in ibrutinib-treated CLL. Clones were read by immunoSEQ multiplex PCR, and TCRdb kept only the in-frame ones, dropping some. This sample has some 120,000 clones, with more than 55% found just once. The sample consisted of PBMCs, taken after 24 months of ibrutinib treatment. The receptors were sampled from a human donor with chronic lymphocytic leukemia.

On this clone: A read error may account for a junction end that differs from germline. This CDR3 reads CASSPQGQVGETQYF. The CDR3 coding sequence is TGTGCCAGCTCCCCACAGGGGCAGGTTGGGGAGACCCAGTACTTC. The rearrangement uses TRBV18 and TRBJ2-5; the match to TRBD1 covers 7 bases. The CDR3 is 15 residues long. CDR1 and CDR2 (germline): KGHSH, LQKENI.

There are a few counts of this clone. DNA of the CDR3: TGTGCCAGCAGCCGTAACAAGGGGGAGTATGGCTACACCTTC. Its protein is CASSRNKGEYGYTF. The rearrangement joins TRBV7-6 to TRBJ1-2; tentative D call: TRBD1 (6 bases). V was cut by 5 bases and J by 5 bases, with 15 bases left in between. The CDR3 has 14 residues. Germline assignment: CDR1 SGHVS and CDR2 FNYEAQ.

The chain carries TRBV5-4 and TRBJ1-1; D is possibly TRBD1 (6 bases). Germline V lookup: CDR1 SGHNT, CDR2 YYREEE (reference sequence). The CDR3 sequence is 13 residues long. The V end was cut by 1 base, the J end by 6 bases, with 10 bases between. This CDR3 reads CASSLTGFPEAFF. The CDR3 DNA reads as TGTGCCAGCAGCTTGACAGGGTTCCCTGAAGCTTTCTTT.

V gene TRBV29-1 combines with J gene TRBJ2-5; tentative D call: TRBD2 (6 bases). Germline lookup yields CDR1 SQVTM and CDR2 ANQGSEA. V dropped 2 bases and J dropped 5 bases, with 12 bases sitting between them. This CDR3 has 13 residues. The CDR3 coding sequence is TGCAGCGTTGAAATCGGCGCGGGGGAGACCCAGTACTTC. Its protein product is CSVEIGAGETQYF.

The chain joins TRBV4-1 to TRBJ2-3; the D is unclear. Trimming left V 0 bases short and J 0 bases short, with 10 bases between. CDR3 length: 16 amino acids. The germline gives CDR1 MGHRA, CDR2 YSYEKL. CDR3 in amino acids: CASSQEFGSSTDTQYF. Written as DNA, the CDR3 is TGCGCCAGCAGCCAAGAATTCGGTAGTAGCACAGATACGCAGTATTTT.

This chain joins TRBV7-6 and TRBJ1-3, with D uncertain. Per germline, CDR1 SGHVS and CDR2 FNYEAQ. CDR3 length equals 16 residues. V lost 2 bases to trimming and J lost 0 bases, with 11 bases between them. CDR3 sequence reads: CASSLLQTPSGNTIYF. CDR3 coding DNA: TGTGCCAGCAGCTTACTTCAGACACCCTCTGGAAACACCATATATTTT.

The chain recombines TRBV19 with TRBJ2-2; no definite D call. CDR1 is LNHDA, CDR2 SQIVND, per germline (reference sequence). CDR3 length equals 15 residues. V was trimmed by 4 bases and J by 2 bases, leaving 11 bases between them. CDR3 in DNA: TGTGCCAGTAGTAACATCGACAAAAACACCGGGGAGCTGTTTTTT. Translated: CASSNIDKNTGELFF.

A few counts support this clone. The chain combines TRBV28 with TRBJ2-7; D may be TRBD1 (5 bases). The CDR3 spans 12 residues. The V end was cut by 5 bases, the J end by 3 bases, with 8 bases between. Germline V gene sequence: CDR1 MDHEN, CDR2 SYDVKM. The chain's CDR3 is CASSRRGYEQYF. For the CDR3, the DNA is TGTGCCAGCAGTAGAAGGGGCTACGAGCAGTACTTC.

The rearrangement links TRBV6-5 to TRBJ1-1; 8 nucleotides line up with TRBD1. CDR3 length: 14 amino acids. Germline CDR1 reads MNHEY; CDR2 reads SVGAGI. Trimming took 8 bases from V and 5 from J; bases not matched to a gene: 10. The CDR3 sequence: CASRKTGVRTEAFF. Written as DNA, the CDR3 is TGTGCCAGCCGTAAGACAGGGGTGCGGACTGAAGCTTTCTTT.

This clone appeared a few times. This chain connects TRBV7-3 to TRBJ2-6; D possibly uses TRBD1 or TRBD2 (6 bases each). CDR3 length: 15 amino acids. The ends were cut back, 3 bases at V and 2 bases at J, with 8 bases in the middle. Per germline, CDR1 SGHTA and CDR2 FQGTGA. CDR3 region: CASSFGGAGANVLTF. CDR3 coding DNA: TGTGCCAGCAGCTTCGGGGGCGCTGGGGCCAACGTCCTGACTTTC.

As DNA, the CDR3 is TGCAGCGTTACGACAGGGACGTCTGGGGCCAACGTCCTGACTTTC. Protein sequence: CSVTTGTSGANVLTF. This rearrangement joins TRBV29-1 to TRBJ2-6; 7 bases are a match to TRBD1. The CDR3 runs to 15 residues. Trimming took 5 bases from V and 1 from J; bases not matched to a gene: 5. Germline assignment: CDR1 SQVTM and CDR2 ANQGSEA.

V and J are TRBV30 and TRBJ1-4, with 10 bases that match TRBD1. From germline, CDR1 is GTSNPN and CDR2 SVGIG (reference sequence). This CDR3 is 13 amino acids long. Germline trimming cut 3 bases from V and 7 bases from J; bases unmatched to any gene: 2. CDR3 in amino acids: CAWSRDRGEKLFF. The CDR3 bases are TGTGCCTGGAGCCGGGACAGGGGTGAAAAACTGTTTTTT.

V is TRBV7-9 and J is TRBJ1-2; tentatively, D is TRBD1 (5 bases). The CDR3 spans 12 residues. Germline V gene data show CDR1 as SEHNR and CDR2 as FQNEAQ (reference sequence). Trimming cost V 0 bases and J 8 bases, with 7 bases left between them. In nucleotides, the CDR3 is TGTGCCAGCAGCTTAGCCAGGGACGGCTACACCTTC. It specifies CASSLARDGYTF.